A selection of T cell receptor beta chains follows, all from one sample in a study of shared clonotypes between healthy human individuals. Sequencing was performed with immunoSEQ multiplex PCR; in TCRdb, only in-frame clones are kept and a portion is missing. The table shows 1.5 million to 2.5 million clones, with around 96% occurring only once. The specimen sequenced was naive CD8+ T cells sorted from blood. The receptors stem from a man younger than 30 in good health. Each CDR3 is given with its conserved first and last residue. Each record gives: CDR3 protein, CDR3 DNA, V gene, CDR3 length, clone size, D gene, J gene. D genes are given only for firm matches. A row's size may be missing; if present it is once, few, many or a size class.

CDR3 protein: CASSESGQGRDTGELFF
CDR3 DNA: TGTGCCAGCAGTGAATCCGGACAGGGGAGGGACACCGGGGAGCTGTTTTTT
V gene: TRBV6-1
CDR3 length: 17
clone size: once
D gene: TRBD1
J gene: TRBJ2-2

CDR3 protein: CATTSHANTGELFF
CDR3 DNA: TGTGCCACTACTAGCCACGCGAACACCGGGGAGCTGTTTTTT
V gene: TRBV19
CDR3 length: 14
clone size: -
D gene: -
J gene: TRBJ2-2

CDR3 protein: CAWKVEGTEAFF
CDR3 DNA: TGTGCCTGGAAGGTGGAGGGGACTGAAGCTTTCTTT
V gene: TRBV30
CDR3 length: 12
clone size: -
D gene: -
J gene: TRBJ1-1

CDR3 protein: CASSTPGTSVNTGELFF
CDR3 DNA: TGTGCCAGCAGCACACCCGGGACTAGTGTAAACACCGGGGAGCTGTTTTTT
V gene: TRBV11-2
CDR3 length: 17
clone size: -
D gene: TRBD2
J gene: TRBJ2-2

CDR3 protein: CASSLGVAGGPETQYF
CDR3 DNA: TGTGCCAGCAGCTTGGGGGTAGCGGGAGGGCCGGAGACCCAGTACTTC
V gene: TRBV5-6
CDR3 length: 16
clone size: -
D gene: TRBD2
J gene: TRBJ2-5

CDR3 protein: CASSFETSGGLTDTQYF
CDR3 DNA: TGTGCCAGCAGCTTCGAAACTAGCGGGGGGTTAACAGATACGCAGTATTTT
V gene: TRBV7-6
CDR3 length: 17
clone size: -
D gene: TRBD2
J gene: TRBJ2-3

CDR3 protein: CSVGGTGSNQPQHF
CDR3 DNA: TGCAGCGTTGGTGGGACAGGGAGCAATCAGCCCCAGCATTTT
V gene: TRBV29-1
CDR3 length: 14
clone size: -
D gene: TRBD1
J gene: TRBJ1-5

CDR3 protein: CASSLQGTQYF
CDR3 DNA: TGTGCCAGCAGTTTGCAAGGGACCCAGTACTTC
V gene: TRBV27
CDR3 length: 11
clone size: -
D gene: -
J gene: TRBJ2-5

CDR3 protein: CASSQDYARDGDEQFF
CDR3 DNA: TGCGCCAGCAGCCAAGATTACGCGAGGGATGGCGATGAGCAGTTCTTC
V gene: TRBV4-1
CDR3 length: 16
clone size: -
D gene: -
J gene: TRBJ2-1

CDR3 protein: CASSQTGYEQYF
CDR3 DNA: TGTGCCAGCAGTCAGACAGGGTACGAGCAGTACTTC
V gene: TRBV27
CDR3 length: 12
clone size: -
D gene: TRBD1
J gene: TRBJ2-7

CDR3 protein: CASSPPGGPSQYF
CDR3 DNA: TGTGCCAGCAGCCCCCCCGGGGGGCCTTCGCAGTATTTT
V gene: TRBV7-9
CDR3 length: 13
clone size: -
D gene: -
J gene: TRBJ2-3

CDR3 protein: CASSELSSNQPQHF
CDR3 DNA: TGTGCCAGCAGTGAGTTATCTAGCAATCAGCCCCAGCATTTT
V gene: TRBV6-1
CDR3 length: 14
clone size: -
D gene: -
J gene: TRBJ1-5

CDR3 protein: CASLRGHEQYF
CDR3 DNA: TGTGCCAGCCTCAGGGGCCACGAGCAGTACTTC
V gene: TRBV2
CDR3 length: 11
clone size: -
D gene: -
J gene: TRBJ2-7

CDR3 protein: CAWSVQGPQGFF
CDR3 DNA: TGTGCCTGGAGTGTACAGGGCCCTCAGGGGTTCTTC
V gene: TRBV30
CDR3 length: 12
clone size: -
D gene: -
J gene: TRBJ2-1

CDR3 protein: CASSRSSTVGGQFF
CDR3 DNA: TGCGCCAGCAGCCGGAGTTCCACCGTCGGGGGGCAGTTCTTC
V gene: TRBV4-1
CDR3 length: 14
clone size: -
D gene: -
J gene: TRBJ2-1

CDR3 protein: CASSEVGDGYTF
CDR3 DNA: TGTGCCAGCAGTGAAGTGGGGGATGGCTACACCTTC
V gene: TRBV6-1
CDR3 length: 12
clone size: -
D gene: -
J gene: TRBJ1-2

CDR3 protein: CASSQVGKGLASNEQYF
CDR3 DNA: TGCGCCAGCAGCCAAGTGGGAAAAGGACTAGCTTCCAACGAGCAGTACTTC
V gene: TRBV4-1
CDR3 length: 17
clone size: -
D gene: TRBD2
J gene: TRBJ2-7

CDR3 protein: CASSLEGNTIYF
CDR3 DNA: TGTGCCAGCAGCTTAGAGGGGAACACCATATATTTT
V gene: TRBV11-2
CDR3 length: 12
clone size: -
D gene: -
J gene: TRBJ1-3

CDR3 protein: CASSSSTGEAFF
CDR3 DNA: TGTGCCAGCAGCTCCTCGACAGGGGAAGCTTTCTTT
V gene: TRBV7-9
CDR3 length: 12
clone size: once
D gene: TRBD1
J gene: TRBJ1-1

CDR3 protein: CASSLSAGWADNEQFF
CDR3 DNA: TGTGCCAGCAGCTTATCAGCGGGATGGGCGGACAATGAGCAGTTCTTC
V gene: TRBV11-2
CDR3 length: 16
clone size: -
D gene: TRBD2
J gene: TRBJ2-1

CDR3 protein: CASSVASPAGELFF
CDR3 DNA: TGTGCCAGCAGCGTAGCGAGCCCGGCCGGGGAGCTGTTTTTT
V gene: TRBV9
CDR3 length: 14
clone size: -
D gene: -
J gene: TRBJ2-2

CDR3 protein: CASRLSGQGKGNQPQHF
CDR3 DNA: TGTGCAAGTCGCTTATCCGGACAGGGTAAGGGCAATCAGCCCCAGCATTTT
V gene: TRBV12-2
CDR3 length: 17
clone size: -
D gene: -
J gene: TRBJ1-5

CDR3 protein: CARRQGDNTEAFF
CDR3 DNA: TGTGCCAGACGACAGGGGGATAACACTGAAGCTTTCTTT
V gene: TRBV7-9
CDR3 length: 13
clone size: -
D gene: TRBD1
J gene: TRBJ1-1

CDR3 protein: CASSYQGPDSPLHF
CDR3 DNA: TGTGCCAGCAGTTACCAGGGTCCGGATTCACCCCTCCACTTT
V gene: TRBV6-5
CDR3 length: 14
clone size: few
D gene: -
J gene: TRBJ1-6

CDR3 protein: CASSVRGQVYEQYF
CDR3 DNA: TGTGCCAGCAGCGTACGGGGACAGGTCTACGAGCAGTACTTC
V gene: TRBV11-2
CDR3 length: 14
clone size: -
D gene: TRBD1
J gene: TRBJ2-7

CDR3 protein: CASSQEKGRGITGELFF
CDR3 DNA: TGCGCCAGCAGCCAAGAGAAGGGCAGGGGCATCACCGGGGAGCTGTTTTTT
V gene: TRBV4-1
CDR3 length: 17
clone size: -
D gene: -
J gene: TRBJ2-2

CDR3 protein: CASSSGPGNEQFF
CDR3 DNA: TGTGCCAGCAGCTCGGGACCTGGGAATGAGCAGTTCTTC
V gene: TRBV5-6
CDR3 length: 13
clone size: -
D gene: -
J gene: TRBJ2-1

CDR3 protein: CASSTRGQGARGYGYTF
CDR3 DNA: TGTGCCAGCAGCACCCGTGGACAGGGGGCACGGGGCTATGGCTACACCTTC
V gene: TRBV7-8
CDR3 length: 17
clone size: -
D gene: TRBD1
J gene: TRBJ1-2

CDR3 protein: CASSQVEGVGNTIYF
CDR3 DNA: TGCGCCAGCAGCCAAGTAGAAGGGGTCGGAAACACCATATATTTT
V gene: TRBV4-3
CDR3 length: 15
clone size: -
D gene: -
J gene: TRBJ1-3

CDR3 protein: CASSLTGGDYGYTF
CDR3 DNA: TGTGCCAGCAGCTTGACAGGGGGCGACTATGGCTACACCTTC
V gene: TRBV13
CDR3 length: 14
clone size: -
D gene: TRBD1
J gene: TRBJ1-2

CDR3 protein: CASSQDQGLAGGQETQYF
CDR3 DNA: TGCGCCAGCAGCCAAGATCAGGGACTAGCGGGGGGACAAGAGACCCAGTACTTC
V gene: TRBV4-1
CDR3 length: 18
clone size: -
D gene: TRBD2
J gene: TRBJ2-5

CDR3 protein: CASSVLAGDTDTQYF
CDR3 DNA: TGTGCCAGCAGCGTACTAGCAGGGGACACAGATACGCAGTATTTT
V gene: TRBV9
CDR3 length: 15
clone size: -
D gene: -
J gene: TRBJ2-3

CDR3 protein: CASSESGGTGEQYF
CDR3 DNA: TGTGCCAGCAGTGAGTCAGGGGGTACTGGCGAGCAGTACTTC
V gene: TRBV25-1
CDR3 length: 14
clone size: -
D gene: TRBD1
J gene: TRBJ2-7

CDR3 protein: CASSLTTSVQETQYF
CDR3 DNA: TGCGCCAGCAGCTTGACGACTAGTGTCCAAGAGACCCAGTACTTC
V gene: TRBV5-1
CDR3 length: 15
clone size: -
D gene: -
J gene: TRBJ2-5

CDR3 protein: CASSDPSYEQYF
CDR3 DNA: TGCGCCAGCAGTGATCCCAGCTACGAGCAGTACTTC
V gene: TRBV10-1
CDR3 length: 12
clone size: -
D gene: -
J gene: TRBJ2-7

CDR3 protein: CASSGIWGTDTQYF
CDR3 DNA: TGTGCCAGCAGCGGTATCTGGGGCACAGATACGCAGTATTTT
V gene: TRBV7-2
CDR3 length: 14
clone size: -
D gene: -
J gene: TRBJ2-3

CDR3 protein: CASSVGGASSYEQYF
CDR3 DNA: TGTGCCAGCAGCGTAGGCGGGGCGAGCTCCTACGAGCAGTACTTC
V gene: TRBV9
CDR3 length: 15
clone size: -
D gene: -
J gene: TRBJ2-7